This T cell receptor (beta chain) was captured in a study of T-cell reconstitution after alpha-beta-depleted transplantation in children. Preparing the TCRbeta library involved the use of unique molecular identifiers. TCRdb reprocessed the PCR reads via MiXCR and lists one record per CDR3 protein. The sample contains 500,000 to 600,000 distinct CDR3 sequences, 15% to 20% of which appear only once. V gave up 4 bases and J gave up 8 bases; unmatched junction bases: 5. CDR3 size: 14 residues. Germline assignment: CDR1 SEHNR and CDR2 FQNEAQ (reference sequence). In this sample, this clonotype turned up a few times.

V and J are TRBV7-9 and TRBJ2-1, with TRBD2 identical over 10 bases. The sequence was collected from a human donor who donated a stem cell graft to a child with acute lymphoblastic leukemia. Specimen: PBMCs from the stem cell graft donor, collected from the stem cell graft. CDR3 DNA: TGTGCCAGCAGCTCAGTAGCGGGAGGCCATGAGCAGTTCTTC. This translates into CASSSVAGGHEQFF. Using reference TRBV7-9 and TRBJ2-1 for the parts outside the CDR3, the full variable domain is DTGVSQNPRHKITKRGQNVTFRCDPISEHNRLYWYRQTLGQGPEFLTYFQNEAQLEKSRLLSDRFSAERPKGSFSTLEIQRTEQGDSAMYLCASSSVAGGHEQFFGPGTRLTVL.